This section outlines one T cell receptor beta chain sequence together with its context. Its antigen is undetermined. This sample is drawn from a study of follicular helper T cells after annual influenza vaccination. Study-wide results and caveats: Undersampling of larger non-cTfh compartments could not be excluded.

Time point in this sample: 2014-2015 season, 7 days after vaccination. TCRdb keeps only in-frame clones here, not all; method: immunoSEQ multiplex PCR. The profile shows 9,000 to 13,000 clones, over 75% of them singletons. In germline, CDR1 is ENHRY, CDR2 SYGVKD. The CDR3 covers 16 residues. Trimming stripped 1 base from V and 3 bases from J, with 13 bases between. This chain connects TRBV10-3 to TRBJ2-1; no firm D call. The source is an adult who received the influenza vaccine. Specimen: CXCR5- memory CD4+ T cells sorted from blood, collected 7 days after influenza vaccination. CDR3 residues: CAISELGGGNYNEQFF. The CDR3 DNA reads as TGTGCCATCAGTGAGTTAGGTGGCGGAAACTACAATGAGCAGTTCTTC.